Reported below is one T cell receptor beta chain. The antigen remains undetermined. The J segment lost 5 bases and the V segment lost 4 bases, leaving 8 bases of the junction unmatched. This CDR3 has 14 residues. The germline CDR1 and CDR2 sequences are SGHDT and YYEEEE. This PCR relied on a set of 60 Vbeta primers and 13 Jbeta primers. Under the authors' procedure: Counted up in a later analysis, unique TCR beta chains came to some 80 million, with about 10 million shared. Clones were sequenced by immunoSEQ multiplex PCR, and TCRdb holds only the in-frame ones, with some missing. For V, J and clone size, that table is used; D and trimming come from the DNA. Of 90,000 to 110,000 clones listed, roughly three quarters are singletons. This sample was included in a study of cytomegalovirus exposure and HLA in healthy donors. The study's findings and limits: In an earlier analysis, most TCR beta V segments were productive about 87% or about 30% of the time.

When sampled, the donors appeared nominally healthy, though they likely had unrecorded immune exposures. The chain carries TRBV5-6 and TRBJ2-7, with 8 bases identical to TRBD2. This sequence originates from a middle-aged man in good health and CMV-seronegative. Sequencing was performed on PBMCs. Written as DNA, the CDR3 is TGTGCCAGCAGCCGGCGGACTAGCCATAACGAGCAGTACTTC. This codes for CASSRRTSHNEQYF. The complete variable domain, with remaining parts taken from reference TRBV5-6 and TRBJ2-7, reads DAGVTQSPTHLIKTRGQQVTLRCSPKSGHDTVSWYQQALGQGPQFIFQYYEEEERQRGNFPDRFSGHQFPNYSSELNVNALLLGDSALYLCASSRRTSHNEQYFGPGTRLTVT.